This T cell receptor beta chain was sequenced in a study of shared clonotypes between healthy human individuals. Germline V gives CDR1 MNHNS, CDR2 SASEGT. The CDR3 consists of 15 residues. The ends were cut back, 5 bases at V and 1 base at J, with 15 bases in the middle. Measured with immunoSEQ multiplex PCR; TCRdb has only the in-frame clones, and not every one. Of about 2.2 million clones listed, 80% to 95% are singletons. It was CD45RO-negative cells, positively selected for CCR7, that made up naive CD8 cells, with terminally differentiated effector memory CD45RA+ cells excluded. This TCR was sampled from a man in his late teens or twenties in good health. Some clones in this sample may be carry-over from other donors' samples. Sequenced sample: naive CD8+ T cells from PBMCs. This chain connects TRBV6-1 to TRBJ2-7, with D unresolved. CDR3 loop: CASSPSTVSSYEQYF. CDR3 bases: TGTGCCAGCAGTCCGTCCACAGTAAGTTCCTACGAGCAGTACTTC.